The TCR beta chain described here comes from a study of blood T cell repertoires in COVID-19. Study in general: Donors in the United States, Italy and Spain gave samples during acute or convalescent COVID-19. T cells, B-cell-depleted T cells, or PBMCs supplied cDNA or gDNA.

Trimming pared 3 bases from V and 6 bases from J, leaving 11 bases between. The CDR3 totals 13 residues. Per the germline V gene, CDR1 is SGHNT and CDR2 is YYREEE (reference sequence). In the source study's methods: The authors estimated nucleated cell counts from reference gene primer amplification. Sequenced by immunoSEQ multiplex PCR; TCRdb stores in-frame clones only, minus some. The DNA was the basis for D and trimming; V, J and clone size are from that table. Found here are about 240,000 clones, 80% to 85% of them singletons; the top ten hold around an eighth. This sequence joins TRBV5-4 and TRBJ2-3; D may be TRBD1 (5 bases). This TCR derives from a woman aged 60 to 75 with active or convalescent COVID-19. The sequenced material came from peripheral blood. The CDR3 loop is CASSSLGADTQYF. The CDR3 nucleotides read TGTGCCAGCAGCTCATTAGGGGCTGATACGCAGTATTTT.